This T cell receptor beta chain was found in a study of cytomegalovirus exposure and HLA in healthy donors (dated by TCRdb to between 2016 and 2019). At the level of the whole study: In an earlier analysis of roughly 590 of the donors, around 300 Gb of sequence data and 117 million unique TCR beta sequences from roughly 190 million T cells were reported. The genetic ancestry cluster associated with self-reported Caucasian donors included 81% of the approximately 410 genotyped donors. Across around 400 genotyped donors of the cohort, an average of approximately 220,000 unique TCR beta nucleotide sequences per donor were sequenced, and roughly a sixth of those sequences were non-productive. Because of strong linkage in the cohort, 4 to 6 DR-DQ haplotypes were treated as single units for association and clustering. Typing coverage differed by locus: A, B, C, DRB1 and DQB1 were typed in roughly 620-640 donors, DQA1 in roughly 510, DPA1 in some 610, and DPB1 in just under 490. In addition to the first cohort of hundreds of subjects, a separate validation cohort of over 90 different subjects was used. To predict cytomegalovirus infection status, the study brought together high-throughput TCR immunosequencing, statistical association of individual TCRs with disease status, and machine learning. A later genetic analysis used genome-wide SNP genotypes for about 65% of the 666 donors, treating that subset as a discovery cohort. The T cell repertoires of 700 or so subjects were profiled by immunosequencing and related to cytomegalovirus serostatus. An earlier analysis of about 620 of the donors applied high-throughput TCR beta sequencing to assess whether each TCR beta V gene segment acted as functional or pseudogenic. The study aimed to test whether cataloging public T cell receptors could reveal signatures of past pathogen exposure. Approximately 300 gigabases of sequencing data and around 90 million unique TCR sequences made up an early release that covered nearly 650 HLA-typed donors. Donor age, sex, ethnicity and CMV serostatus were compiled alongside the repertoire data. HLA typing covered class I and class II loci at four-digit resolution. Rather than using new phenotypic data, the later analysis identified candidate immune exposures from TCR beta sequences and from how often those sequences occurred across donors. A later analysis re-examined previously published TCR beta repertoires from 500 to 700 donors and added high-resolution HLA genotyping to investigate patterns of TCR occurrence. Every repertoire in the discovery cohort had been generated on one and the same sequencing platform. Overall study results and their limits: The only immune exposure information available for the cohort was CMV serostatus. In a later genetic analysis, fewer N-insertions in productive TCRs were reported among donors in an Asian-associated ancestry cluster than the approximately 670-donor mean. A further reported finding was that TCR beta sequences accurately predicted the HLA-A and HLA-B alleles for most subjects in the first cohort. In a later analysis, HLA-associated TCR beta chains showed more clonal expansion and lower generation probabilities than non-associated chains that were equally common. The study listed 164 TCR beta chains as associated with cytomegalovirus. According to a later analysis, parvovirus B19, influenza, CMV and Epstein-Barr virus appeared linked to several top co-occurrence clusters. A few of the identified cytomegalovirus-associated TCR beta chains were confirmed in vitro to be specific for cytomegalovirus antigens. The authors suggested that the approach could potentially be generalized to other disease states and immunological phenotypes. While some public TCRs were present in many individuals, most TCR sequences turned up only very rarely across donors. Specific HLA alleles were associated with 15,000 to 20,000 TCR beta sequences at a false discovery rate of 0.05 in a later analysis. In a later analysis, most CMV-associated TCR beta chains were found to appear HLA-restricted, with HLA associations seemingly driven largely by CMV exposure. Some IMGT-functional V segments, including TRBV6-2 and TRBV6-3, could not be told apart with the 87-base-pair reads, so those segments were excluded. A cluster of highly shared sequence variants was judged likely to represent a technical artifact of the sequencing pipeline. Assigning TCR associations to individual alleles was difficult when HLA alleles, especially DR and DQ, strongly co-occurred. Cytomegalovirus status was reported to be diagnosed by the classifier with high specificity and sensitivity in both the original and validation cohorts. Correlated functional status among segregating V segments might be attributable to linkage disequilibrium, but an unknown experimental factor could not be ruled out. The earlier analysis of a few hundred of the donors excluded roughly 17 rarely observed V segments, including chromosome 9 orphons, because counts were too low. An association between a missense DCLRE1C variant and V-gene and J-gene trimming of TCR beta chains was found in a later genetic analysis and replicated in an independent cohort. This cohort had only TCR beta chains sequenced, and the lack of alpha or paired-chain data limited which features could be detected. Sequencing depth was assumed to be roughly uniform across donors in the presence/absence analyses, though that assumption may not hold. Because HLA typing was missing for some donors at each locus, association tests included only the typed subset. A later analysis found that TCR association rates varied across HLA loci, with DRB1 alleles showing the most associated TCRs and HLA-C alleles the fewest. In an earlier analysis of more than 500 of the donors, most TCR beta V segments appeared in productive rearrangements about 87% or about 30% of the time, broadly matching IMGT annotations.

As regards this clone: Its recognized antigen is unknown. Base qualities are not provided; no much larger clone lies one nucleotide away.

The cohort consisted of 650 to 850 healthy bone marrow donors. All cohort members were sampled while nominally healthy, although unrecorded immune exposures were likely present. The donor tested CMV seropositive and was one of the 289 seropositive cohort members. A peripheral blood sample was provided by each donor, and peripheral blood mononuclear cells were used for TCR beta sequencing. Genomic DNA was extracted from the blood cell samples with the Qiagen DNeasy Blood Extraction Kit. The CDR3 sequence holds 14 residues, the cysteine and phenylalanine included. Of the read, only the CDR3 DNA is kept; its 42 bases are in frame from base 1. In the germline V gene (reference sequence), CDR1 corresponds to GTSNPN and CDR2 to SVGIG. The junction carries 17 bases between V and J, which are trimmed by 5 bases and 6 bases respectively. The library relied on the immunoSEQ multiplex PCR assay. For the multiplex PCR, a mixture combining 60 forward primers for TCR Vbeta segments and 13 reverse primers for TCR Jbeta segments was used. The CDR3 region of rearranged TCR beta genes was amplified from genomic DNA by a multiplex PCR assay. The Illumina HiSeq System was used to sequence the amplified TCR beta libraries as 87-base-pair reads. From the authors' description of their analysis: A later analysis tallied roughly 80 million unique TCR beta chains across the approximately 670 repertoires, and about 10 million of those chains were shared by two or more donors. Raw reads were error-corrected and collapsed into unique sequences with a nearest-neighbor algorithm that merged closely related sequences to remove PCR and sequencing errors. V, D and J gene segments were assigned by aligning CDR3 sequences to IMGT reference sequences. For a sequence to be retained, a match of at least six nucleotides to both a V gene segment and a J gene segment was required. A rearrangement was called productive if the CDR3 had no stop codons and remained in frame with V and J, and every other rearrangement was called non-productive. Following IMGT convention, CDR3 was defined as the stretch from the second conserved V-encoded cysteine to the conserved J-encoded phenylalanine. The earlier analysis of fewer than 700 of the donors excluded sequences that lacked an unambiguous match to a single V gene segment. An earlier analysis of several hundred of the donors classified V segments as functional when productive rearrangements were above 56.7% and as segregating when the standard deviation between donors was above 5%. A statistical classification framework was developed to diagnose cytomegalovirus status using the catalog of TCR beta chain sequences. A later analysis assigned V and J genes by comparing TCR nucleotide sequences with IMGT/GENE-DB human TR gene sequences. A later analysis assigned CDR3 sequences and most-parsimonious VDJ recombination scenarios with the TCRdist pipeline. In a later analysis, each TCR beta chain was defined by its CDR3 amino acid sequence together with its V-gene family, and reads without a unique V-gene family were excluded. In a later analysis, around 600 highly shared, low-generation-probability nucleotide sequences were removed to address suspected cross-contamination and a sequencing artifact. For each public chain, a later analysis derived a clonal expansion index from normalized ranks of inferred template counts within each repertoire. In a later analysis, generation probabilities were computed using a VDJ recombination model fitted to out-of-frame rearrangements, and the results were checked against IGoR. In a later analysis, hypergeometric tests were used to score TCR-TCR, TCR-HLA and TCR-CMV co-occurrence, with a repertoire-size bias correction applied to TCR pairs. A later analysis estimated false discovery rates by permuting HLA or CMV assignments 20 times. In a later analysis, co-occurring TCRs were grouped with DBSCAN, and TCRdist sequence similarity was added when clustering was performed within HLA-allele-positive subsets. Repertoires with fewer than 30,000 or more than 120,000 public chains were left out of co-occurrence clustering, as were about 5 repertoires with anomalous nucleotide sharing. The immuneACCESS repertoire file appears here via TCRdb, limited to in-frame rearrangements. These files lack a portion of the clones; in checked studies, under half of the deficit traces to unresolved V genes, and the cause of the others is not known. The V and J calls and clone size come from that table; D and trimming were worked out from the DNA. The sample has roughly 120,000 clones on record, roughly 70% of them singletons. The top ten clones comprise about 4.2% of the sample.

The V and J genes are TRBV30 and TRBJ2-1, with a weak D call of TRBD2 (6 bases match). The material sequenced was PBMCs. The sequence came from a woman between 35 and 50 years old in good health and CMV-seropositive. The bases are TGTGCCTGGCGCGGGAAGAGGTGGGGCAATGAGCAGTTCTTC. Its translation reads: CAWRGKRWGNEQFF.